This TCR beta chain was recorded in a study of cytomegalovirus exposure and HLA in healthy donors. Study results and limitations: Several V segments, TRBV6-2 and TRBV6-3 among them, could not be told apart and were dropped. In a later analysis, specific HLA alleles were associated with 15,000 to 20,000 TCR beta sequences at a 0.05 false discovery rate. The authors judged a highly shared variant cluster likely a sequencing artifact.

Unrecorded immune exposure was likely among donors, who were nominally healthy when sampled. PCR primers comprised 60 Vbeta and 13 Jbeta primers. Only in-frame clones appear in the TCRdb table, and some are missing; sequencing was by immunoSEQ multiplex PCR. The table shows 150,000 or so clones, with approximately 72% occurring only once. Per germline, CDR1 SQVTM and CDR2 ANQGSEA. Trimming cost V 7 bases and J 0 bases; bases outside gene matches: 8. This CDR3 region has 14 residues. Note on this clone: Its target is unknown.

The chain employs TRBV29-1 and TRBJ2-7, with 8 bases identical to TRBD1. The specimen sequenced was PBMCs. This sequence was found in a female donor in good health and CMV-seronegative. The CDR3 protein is CSGTGTGNSYEQYF. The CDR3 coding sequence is TGCAGCGGGACAGGGACAGGTAACTCCTACGAGCAGTACTTC.